This is a list of T cell receptor beta chains from one sample in a study of regulatory T cells in long-lasting Graves disease. TCRdb ran MiXCR on the multiplex PCR reads and lists one entry per CDR3 protein. The data show 700,000 or so distinct CDR3 sequences, 30% seen once. The specimen was peripheral blood mononuclear cells (PBMCs), collected when the disease was refractory, from a patient treated with antithyroid drugs. The receptors shown here come from a female donor with Graves disease. CDR3s include the opening cysteine and the closing phenylalanine or tryptophan. A D gene is named only where the DNA matches it firmly.

CDR3 protein: CSAPWAERLSMNTEAFF
J gene: TRBJ1-1
V gene: TRBV20-1
D gene: NA

CDR3 protein: CASNSFLSNQPQHF
J gene: TRBJ1-5
V gene: TRBV6-1
D gene: NA

CDR3 protein: CASSYSTGGRDTIYF
J gene: TRBJ1-3
V gene: TRBV6-5
D gene: TRBD1

CDR3 protein: CSACRDSRNTEAFF
J gene: TRBJ1-1
V gene: TRBV20-1
D gene: TRBD1

CDR3 protein: CASSPYREVDYSPLHF
J gene: TRBJ1-6
V gene: TRBV18
D gene: NA

CDR3 protein: CSVGRTGMAYEQYF
J gene: TRBJ2-7
V gene: TRBV29-1
D gene: TRBD1

CDR3 protein: CASSFVGTQYGYTF
J gene: TRBJ1-2
V gene: TRBV28
D gene: NA

CDR3 protein: CASSPRRGSNEKLFF
J gene: TRBJ1-4
V gene: TRBV7-9
D gene: NA

CDR3 protein: CASSGSGVTNEKLFF
J gene: TRBJ1-4
V gene: TRBV11-2
D gene: NA

CDR3 protein: CSARGGSGTYNEQFF
J gene: TRBJ2-1
V gene: TRBV20-1
D gene: TRBD2

CDR3 protein: CSARVTSNQPQHF
J gene: TRBJ1-5
V gene: TRBV20-1
D gene: NA

CDR3 protein: CSARVLGTNYGYTF
J gene: TRBJ1-2
V gene: TRBV20-1
D gene: NA

CDR3 protein: CASSVGPGINYGYTF
J gene: TRBJ1-2
V gene: TRBV9
D gene: NA

CDR3 protein: CAISESNRGWTEAFF
J gene: TRBJ1-1
V gene: TRBV10-3
D gene: TRBD1

CDR3 protein: CASSLVDHREWETQYF
J gene: TRBJ2-5
V gene: TRBV11-2
D gene: NA

CDR3 protein: CASSMTGGGNTEAFF
J gene: TRBJ1-1
V gene: TRBV11-2
D gene: TRBD1

CDR3 protein: CASTPAWGNYGYTF
J gene: TRBJ1-2
V gene: TRBV6-1
D gene: NA

CDR3 protein: CSVELVGQPNEKLFF
J gene: TRBJ1-4
V gene: TRBV29-1
D gene: NA

CDR3 protein: CASSYHRDRNEKLFF
J gene: TRBJ1-4
V gene: TRBV12-3/TRBV12-4
D gene: TRBD1

CDR3 protein: CASRADRDLPMNTEAFF
J gene: TRBJ1-1
V gene: TRBV2
D gene: TRBD1

CDR3 protein: CASSGITRDNYGYTF
J gene: TRBJ1-2
V gene: TRBV19
D gene: NA

CDR3 protein: CSATGQIYGYTF
J gene: TRBJ1-2
V gene: TRBV20-1
D gene: TRBD1

CDR3 protein: CASSSTRGDTEAFF
J gene: TRBJ1-1
V gene: TRBV7-9
D gene: NA

CDR3 protein: CASSETGGAFF
J gene: TRBJ1-1
V gene: TRBV25-1
D gene: TRBD1

CDR3 protein: CASSLGAPMNTEAFF
J gene: TRBJ1-1
V gene: TRBV5-1
D gene: NA

CDR3 protein: CACSLYGTEAFF
J gene: TRBJ1-1
V gene: TRBV28
D gene: NA

CDR3 protein: CASSEALWSGRGLQETQYF
J gene: TRBJ2-5
V gene: TRBV6-1
D gene: TRBD2

CDR3 protein: CASSFRTGGRTETQYF
J gene: TRBJ2-5
V gene: TRBV12-3/TRBV12-4
D gene: TRBD1

CDR3 protein: CSARDRQGTEAFF
J gene: TRBJ1-1
V gene: TRBV20-1
D gene: NA